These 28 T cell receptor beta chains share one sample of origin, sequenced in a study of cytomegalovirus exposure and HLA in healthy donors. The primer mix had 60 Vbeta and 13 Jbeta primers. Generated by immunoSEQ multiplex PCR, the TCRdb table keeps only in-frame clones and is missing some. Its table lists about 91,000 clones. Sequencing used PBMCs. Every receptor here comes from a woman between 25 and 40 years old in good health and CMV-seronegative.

The CDR3 nucleotides are TGTGCCAGCAGCTTAGTAGCGGGGACGAGCACAGATACGCAGTATTTT. This encodes CASSLVAGTSTDTQYF. This chain uses TRBV7-3 with TRBJ2-3; TRBD2 matches at 8 bases. This CDR3 has 16 amino acids. Losses at the gene ends were 2 bases for V and 0 bases for J; bases not matched to a gene: 4. Germline V gene data show CDR1 as SGHTA and CDR2 as FQGTGA.

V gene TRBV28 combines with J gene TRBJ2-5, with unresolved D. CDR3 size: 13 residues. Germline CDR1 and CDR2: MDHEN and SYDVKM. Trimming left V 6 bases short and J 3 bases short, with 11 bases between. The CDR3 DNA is TGTGCCAGCAGCTCCCCTACCGAAGAGACCCAGTACTTC. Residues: CASSSPTEETQYF.

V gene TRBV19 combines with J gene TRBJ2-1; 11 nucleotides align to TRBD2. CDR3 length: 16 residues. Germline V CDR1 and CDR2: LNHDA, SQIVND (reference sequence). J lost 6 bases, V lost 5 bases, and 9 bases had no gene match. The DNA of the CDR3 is TGTGCCAGTAGTCCTTTCGGGACTAGCGGAACCAATGAGCAGTTCTTC. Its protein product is CASSPFGTSGTNEQFF.

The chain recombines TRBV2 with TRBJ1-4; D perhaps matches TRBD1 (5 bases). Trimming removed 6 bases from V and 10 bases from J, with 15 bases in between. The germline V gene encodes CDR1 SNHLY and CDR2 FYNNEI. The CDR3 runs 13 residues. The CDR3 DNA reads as TGTGCCAGCAGGGAGACAGTCTTGGGAAAACTGTTTTTT. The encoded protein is CASRETVLGKLFF.

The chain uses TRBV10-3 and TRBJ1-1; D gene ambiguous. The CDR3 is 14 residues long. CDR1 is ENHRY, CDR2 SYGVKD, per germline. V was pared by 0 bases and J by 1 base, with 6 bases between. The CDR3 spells CAISESTGNTEAFF. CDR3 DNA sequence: TGTGCCATCAGTGAGTCAACGGGGAACACTGAAGCTTTCTTT.

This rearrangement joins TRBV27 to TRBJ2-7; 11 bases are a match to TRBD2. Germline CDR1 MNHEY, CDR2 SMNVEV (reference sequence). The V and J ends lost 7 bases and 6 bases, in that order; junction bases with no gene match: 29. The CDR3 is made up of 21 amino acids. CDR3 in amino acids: CASISTSLGGLAGGGLGEQYF. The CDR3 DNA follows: TGTGCCAGCATCTCCACCTCCTTAGGGGGCTTAGCGGGAGGGGGCCTCGGCGAGCAGTACTTC.

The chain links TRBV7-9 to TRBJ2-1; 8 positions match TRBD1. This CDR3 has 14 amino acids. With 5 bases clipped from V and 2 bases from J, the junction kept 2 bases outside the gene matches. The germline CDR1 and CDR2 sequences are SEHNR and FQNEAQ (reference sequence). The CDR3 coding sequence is TGTGCCAGCAGCGACAGGGGTACCTACAATGAGCAGTTCTTC. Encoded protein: CASSDRGTYNEQFF.

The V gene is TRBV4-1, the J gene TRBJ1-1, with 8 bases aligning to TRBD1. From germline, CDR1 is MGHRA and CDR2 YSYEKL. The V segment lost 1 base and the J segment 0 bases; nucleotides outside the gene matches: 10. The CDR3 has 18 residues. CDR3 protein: CASSQGLDRAYMNTEAFF. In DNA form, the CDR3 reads TGCGCCAGCAGCCAAGGACTGGACAGGGCCTATATGAACACTGAAGCTTTCTTT.

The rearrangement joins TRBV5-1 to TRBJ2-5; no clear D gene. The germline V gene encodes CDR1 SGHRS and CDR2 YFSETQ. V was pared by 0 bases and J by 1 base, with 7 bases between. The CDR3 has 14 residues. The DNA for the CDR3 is TGCGCCAGCAGCTTGGCTCCAGTCCAAGAGACCCAGTACTTC. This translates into CASSLAPVQETQYF.

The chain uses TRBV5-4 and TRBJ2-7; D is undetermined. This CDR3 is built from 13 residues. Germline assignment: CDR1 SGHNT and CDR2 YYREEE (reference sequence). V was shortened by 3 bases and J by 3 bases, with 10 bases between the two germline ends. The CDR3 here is CASSSLESYEQYF. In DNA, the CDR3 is TGTGCCAGCAGCTCCCTGGAGAGCTACGAGCAGTACTTC.

The CDR3 nucleotides read TGTGCCAGCAGCCCAGGCCCTCAGATTTACTATGGCTACACCTTC. Translation: CASSPGPQIYYGYTF. The rearrangement uses TRBV28 and TRBJ1-2; D is unclear. Trimming took 6 bases from V and 3 from J, leaving 17 bases between them. Germline V gene lookup returns CDR1 MDHEN and CDR2 SYDVKM. The CDR3 loop spans 15 amino acids.

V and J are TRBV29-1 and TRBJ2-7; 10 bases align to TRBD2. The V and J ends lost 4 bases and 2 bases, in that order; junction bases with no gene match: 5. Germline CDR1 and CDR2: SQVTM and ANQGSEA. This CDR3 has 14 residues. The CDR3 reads CSVGRTSGPYEQYF. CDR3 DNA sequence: TGCAGCGTTGGTAGGACTAGCGGCCCCTACGAGCAGTACTTC.

This chain's CDR3 is CASSLQGDSGKLFF. The CDR3 DNA is TGTGCCAGCAGCTTGCAGGGCGATAGTGGAAAACTGTTTTTT. J is TRBJ1-4 and V is TRBV5-4; D might be TRBD1 (5 bases). Germline values: CDR1 SGHNT, CDR2 YYREEE (reference sequence). The V end was cut by 1 base, the J end by 10 bases, with 14 bases between. The CDR3 has 14 residues.

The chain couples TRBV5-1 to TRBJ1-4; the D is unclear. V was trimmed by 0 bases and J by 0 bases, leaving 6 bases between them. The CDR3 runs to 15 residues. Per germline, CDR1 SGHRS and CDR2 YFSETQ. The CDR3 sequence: CASSLDEATNEKLFF. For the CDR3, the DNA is TGCGCCAGCAGCTTGGATGAGGCAACTAATGAAAAACTGTTTTTT.

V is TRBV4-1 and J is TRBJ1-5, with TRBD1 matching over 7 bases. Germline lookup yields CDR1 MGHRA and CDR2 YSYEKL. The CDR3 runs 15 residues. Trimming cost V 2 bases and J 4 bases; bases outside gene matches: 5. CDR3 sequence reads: CASSQYRDSNQPQHF. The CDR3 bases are TGCGCCAGCAGCCAATACCGGGACAGTAATCAGCCCCAGCATTTT.

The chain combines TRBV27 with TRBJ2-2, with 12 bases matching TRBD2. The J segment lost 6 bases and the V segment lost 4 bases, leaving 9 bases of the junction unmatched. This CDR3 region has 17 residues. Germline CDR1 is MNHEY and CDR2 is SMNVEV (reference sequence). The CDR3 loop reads CASSSPLAGGPPGELFF. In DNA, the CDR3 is TGTGCCAGCAGTTCCCCCCTAGCGGGAGGGCCCCCCGGGGAGCTGTTTTTT.

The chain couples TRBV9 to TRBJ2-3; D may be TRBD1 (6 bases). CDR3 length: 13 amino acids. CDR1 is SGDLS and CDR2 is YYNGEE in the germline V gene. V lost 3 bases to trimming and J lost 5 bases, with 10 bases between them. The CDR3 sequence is CASSGHRVDTQYF. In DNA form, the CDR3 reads TGTGCCAGCAGCGGACACAGGGTAGATACGCAGTATTTT.

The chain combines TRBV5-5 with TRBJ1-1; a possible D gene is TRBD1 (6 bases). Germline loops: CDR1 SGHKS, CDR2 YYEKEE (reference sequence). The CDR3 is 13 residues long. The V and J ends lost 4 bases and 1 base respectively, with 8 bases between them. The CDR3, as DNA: TGTGCCAGCAGCCTGACAGGGAACACTGAAGCTTTCTTT. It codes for CASSLTGNTEAFF. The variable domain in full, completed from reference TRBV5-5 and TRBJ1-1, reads DAGVTQSPTHLIKTRGQQVTLRCSPISGHKSVSWYQQVLGQGPQFIFQYYEKEERGRGNFPDRFSARQFPNYSSELNVNALLLGDSALYLCASSLTGNTEAFFGQGTRLTVV.

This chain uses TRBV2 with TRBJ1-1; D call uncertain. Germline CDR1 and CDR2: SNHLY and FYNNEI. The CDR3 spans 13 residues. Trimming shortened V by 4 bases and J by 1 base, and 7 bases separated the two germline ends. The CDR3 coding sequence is TGTGCCAGCAGTGTTGGAGAGAACACTGAAGCTTTCTTT. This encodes CASSVGENTEAFF. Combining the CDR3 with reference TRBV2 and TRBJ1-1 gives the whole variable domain EPEVTQTPSHQVTQMGQEVILRCVPISNHLYFYWYRQILGQKVEFLVSFYNNEISEKSEIFDDQFSVERPDGSNFTLKIRSTKLEDSAMYFCASSVGENTEAFFGQGTRLTVV.

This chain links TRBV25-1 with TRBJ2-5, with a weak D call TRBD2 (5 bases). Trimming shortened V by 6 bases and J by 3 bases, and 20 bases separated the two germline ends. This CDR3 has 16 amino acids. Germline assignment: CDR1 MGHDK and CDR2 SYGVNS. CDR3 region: CASSRIGPETKETQYF. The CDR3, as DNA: TGTGCCAGCAGCCGAATTGGGCCAGAGACTAAAGAGACCCAGTACTTC.

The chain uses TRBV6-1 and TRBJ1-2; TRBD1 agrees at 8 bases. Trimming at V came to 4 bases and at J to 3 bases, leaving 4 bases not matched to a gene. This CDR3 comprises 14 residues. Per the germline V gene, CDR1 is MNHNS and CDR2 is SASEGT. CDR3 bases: TGTGCCAGCAGTGCCGAGGGACAGGACTATGGCTACACCTTC. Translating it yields CASSAEGQDYGYTF.

The CDR3 nucleotides are TGCGCCAGCAGCTTGGGGACAGGGATCTACGAGCAGTACTTC. Translation gives CASSLGTGIYEQYF. The chain has TRBV5-1 and TRBJ2-7; 8 nucleotides line up with TRBD1. CDR3 size: 14 residues. From germline, CDR1 is SGHRS and CDR2 YFSETQ. V gave up 0 bases and J gave up 3 bases; unmatched junction bases: 2.

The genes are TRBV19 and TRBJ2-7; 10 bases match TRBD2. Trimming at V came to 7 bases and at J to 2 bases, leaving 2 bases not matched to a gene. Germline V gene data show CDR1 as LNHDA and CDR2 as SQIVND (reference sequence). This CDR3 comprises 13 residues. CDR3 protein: CASKAGGPYEQYF. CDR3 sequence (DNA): TGTGCCAGTAAAGCGGGAGGGCCCTACGAGCAGTACTTC.

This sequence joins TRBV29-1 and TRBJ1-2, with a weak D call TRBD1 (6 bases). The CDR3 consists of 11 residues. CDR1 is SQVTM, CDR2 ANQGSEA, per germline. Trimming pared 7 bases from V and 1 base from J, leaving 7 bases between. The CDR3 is CSGGGNYGYTF. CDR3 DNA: TGCAGCGGAGGGGGTAACTATGGCTACACCTTC. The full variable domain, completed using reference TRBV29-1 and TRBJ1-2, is SAVISQKPSRDICQRGTSLTIQCQVDSQVTMMFWYRQQPGQSLTLIATANQGSEATYESGFVIDKFPISRPNLTFSTLTVSNMSPEDSSIYLCSGGGNYGYTFGSGTRLTVV.

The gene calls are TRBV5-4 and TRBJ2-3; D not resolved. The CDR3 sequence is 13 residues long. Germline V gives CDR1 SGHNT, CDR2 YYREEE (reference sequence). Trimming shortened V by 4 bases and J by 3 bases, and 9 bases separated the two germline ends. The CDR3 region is CASSKEPTDTQYF. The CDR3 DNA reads TGTGCCAGCAGCAAAGAGCCGACAGATACGCAGTATTTT.

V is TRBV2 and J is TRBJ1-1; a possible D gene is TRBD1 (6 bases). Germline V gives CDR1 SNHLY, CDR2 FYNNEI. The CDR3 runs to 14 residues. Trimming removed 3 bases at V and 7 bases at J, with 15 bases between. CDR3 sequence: CASSEPGVRDEAFF. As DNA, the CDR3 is TGTGCCAGCAGTGAGCCAGGGGTACGTGATGAAGCTTTCTTT.

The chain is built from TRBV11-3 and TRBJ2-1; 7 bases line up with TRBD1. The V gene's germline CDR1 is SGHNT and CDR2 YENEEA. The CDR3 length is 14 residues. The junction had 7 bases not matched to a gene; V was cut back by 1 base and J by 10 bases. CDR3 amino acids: CASSLAGRDREQFF. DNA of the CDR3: TGTGCCAGCAGCTTAGCCGGACGGGACAGAGAGCAGTTCTTC.

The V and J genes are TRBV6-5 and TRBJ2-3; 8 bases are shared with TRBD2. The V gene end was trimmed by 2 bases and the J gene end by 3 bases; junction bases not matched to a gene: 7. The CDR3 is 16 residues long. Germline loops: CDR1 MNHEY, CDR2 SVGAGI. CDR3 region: CASSYGTSSLTDTQYF. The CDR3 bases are TGTGCCAGCAGTTACGGGACTAGTTCCCTTACAGATACGCAGTATTTT.